This T cell receptor (beta chain) came from a study of radiation and T cells in renal cell carcinoma. Study summary: Nephrectomy followed 15 Gy stereotactic body radiation by 4 weeks.

Clones were read by immunoSEQ multiplex PCR, and TCRdb kept only the in-frame ones, dropping some. The table includes about 140,000 clones, less than 85% detected once. Time point noted: baseline pretreatment blood. Regarding treatment: 15 Gy SBRT to primary tumor, nephrectomy 4 weeks later. CDR1 is SGHKS and CDR2 is YYEKEE in the germline V gene (reference sequence). Trimming cost V 3 bases and J 4 bases; bases outside gene matches: 7. The CDR3 length is 15 residues. The sequences come from blood, collected from a patient whose treatment included radiotherapy and nephrectomy. The receptor's source is a woman in her 50s with renal cell carcinoma. V gene TRBV5-5 combines with J gene TRBJ2-3; 8 bases fit TRBD2. The CDR3 spells CASSSGGGAPDTQYF. Here the CDR3 DNA reads TGTGCCAGCAGCTCGGGAGGGGGGGCCCCAGATACGCAGTATTTT.